This TCR beta chain derives from a study of control samples from healthy donors and cancer patients. Only in-frame clones appear in the TCRdb table, and some are missing; sequencing was by immunoSEQ multiplex PCR. The sample has about 170,000 clones; roughly 91% are singletons. CDR1 is SGHNT and CDR2 is YENEEA in the germline V gene. V was shortened by 3 bases and J by 4 bases, with 6 bases between the two germline ends. The CDR3 runs 13 residues. This TCR was recovered from a woman in her twenties or thirties in good health. The rearrangement joins TRBV11-3 to TRBJ2-2, with D perhaps matching TRBD1 or TRBD2 (5 bases each). The sample was blood. For the CDR3, the DNA is TGTGCCAGCAGCTTTGGGGGCACCGGGGAGCTGTTTTTT. Translation gives CASSFGGTGELFF.